This T cell receptor (beta chain) was sequenced during a study of monozygotic twins with inflammatory bowel disease. Eight cDNA synthesis reactions were run for every sample. Via template switching, UMIs carrying a 6-nucleotide sample barcode were introduced. With the 5' RACE reads reprocessed, TCRdb shows one record per CDR3 protein and no DNA. Its table records approximately 400,000 distinct CDR3 sequences. Germline CDR1 reads DFQATT; CDR2 reads SNEGSKA (reference sequence). The CDR3 sequence is 15 residues long. The draw for each donor consisted of a single 2.5 ml blood sample. Whole blood served as the source of total RNA, and no T cell sorting took place.

The chain employs TRBV20-1 and TRBJ2-5; the TRBD1 assignment by TCRdb is unverifiable without DNA. The receptor's source is a human donor with ulcerative colitis or Crohn's disease, or a healthy co-twin of an affected twin (not recorded which). Material for sequencing was blood. Here the CDR3 reads CSAPLYKSIVVTQYF.